Listed below are T cell receptor beta chains from one sample, sequenced in a study of post-analysis software for immune sequencing data. TCRdb passed the PCR reads through MiXCR, listing each CDR3 protein once. The sample records around 160,000 distinct CDR3 sequences, around 34% being singletons. The material sequenced was blood, taken after autologous hematopoietic stem cell transplantation. The receptors were gathered from a girl aged 10 to 17 with multiple sclerosis. CDR3s include the opening cysteine and the closing phenylalanine or tryptophan. Fields, in order: clone size, J gene, D gene, V gene, CDR3 protein, CDR3 DNA. The D gene is left open where the match is weak. Part of the rows lack a size; the others show once, few, many or a class for expanded clones.

size: NA
J: TRBJ2-3
D: NA
V: TRBV12-3/TRBV12-4
CDR3: CASSAGRARDTQYF
DNA: TGTGCCAGCAGTGCGGGACGGGCGAGGGATACGCAGTATTTT

size: few
J: TRBJ1-5
D: NA
V: TRBV6-6
CDR3: CASLSKGTNQPQHF
DNA: TGTGCCAGCCTATCGAAGGGGACCAATCAGCCCCAGCATTTT

size: few
J: TRBJ2-1
D: NA
V: TRBV10-3
CDR3: CAISVSRSRGDEQFF
DNA: TGTGCCATCAGTGTGTCCCGAAGCAGGGGCGATGAGCAGTTCTTC

size: few
J: TRBJ2-5
D: NA
V: TRBV4-3
CDR3: CASRRPETQYF
DNA: TGCGCCAGCAGGAGACCAGAGACCCAGTACTTC

size: many
J: TRBJ2-5
D: NA
V: TRBV5-5
CDR3: CASSPWTVQETQYF
DNA: TGTGCCAGCAGCCCCTGGACAGTCCAAGAGACCCAGTACTTC

size: NA
J: TRBJ2-5
D: NA
V: TRBV4-2
CDR3: CASSQEGEETQYF
DNA: TGTGCCAGCAGCCAAGAGGGAGAAGAGACCCAGTACTTC

size: NA
J: TRBJ2-5
D: NA
V: TRBV5-6
CDR3: CASSRDASRRTQYF
DNA: TGTGCCAGCAGCCGTGACGCTAGCCGGCGGACCCAGTACTTC

size: few
J: TRBJ2-7
D: NA
V: TRBV28
CDR3: CASSLHEQYF
DNA: TGTGCCAGCAGTTTGCACGAGCAGTACTTC

size: NA
J: TRBJ1-2
D: TRBD1
V: TRBV6-5
CDR3: CASSYLGQAYGYTF
DNA: TGTGCCAGCAGTTATCTAGGACAGGCCTATGGCTACACCTTC

size: few
J: TRBJ2-5
D: NA
V: TRBV3-1
CDR3: CASSPPQGGRETQYF
DNA: TGTGCCAGCAGTCCTCCACAGGGAGGGCGAGAGACCCAGTACTTC

size: few
J: TRBJ2-6
D: NA
V: TRBV29-1
CDR3: CSVSTSGANVLTF
DNA: TGCAGCGTCTCCACCTCTGGGGCCAACGTCCTGACTTTC

size: NA
J: TRBJ1-1
D: NA
V: TRBV11-2
CDR3: CASSRQDFGTEAFF
DNA: TGTGCCAGCAGCCGACAGGACTTCGGCACTGAAGCTTTCTTT

size: NA
J: TRBJ2-7
D: TRBD1
V: TRBV29-1
CDR3: CSVLQGFRDEQYF
DNA: TGCAGCGTCTTACAGGGGTTTAGGGACGAGCAGTACTTC

size: NA
J: TRBJ2-1
D: TRBD1
V: TRBV6-1
CDR3: CASSPAPLRTGRNNEQFF
DNA: TGTGCCAGCAGCCCCGCGCCCCTAAGGACAGGCAGAAACAATGAGCAGTTCTTC

size: few
J: TRBJ2-7
D: TRBD1
V: TRBV28
CDR3: CASRLTGGPTYEQYF
DNA: TGTGCCAGCAGGCTGACAGGGGGCCCCACCTACGAGCAGTACTTC

size: NA
J: TRBJ2-7
D: NA
V: TRBV12-3/TRBV12-4
CDR3: CASSFGRKQDYEQYF
DNA: TGTGCCAGCAGTTTCGGACGCAAACAGGATTACGAGCAGTACTTC

size: many
J: TRBJ2-1
D: NA
V: TRBV24-1
CDR3: CATSDARNSYNEQFF
DNA: TGTGCCACCAGTGATGCTAGGAATTCCTACAATGAGCAGTTCTTC

size: NA
J: TRBJ2-1
D: TRBD2
V: TRBV18
CDR3: CASSPGTSGKSEQFF
DNA: TGTGCCAGCTCACCGGGGACTAGCGGGAAATCTGAGCAGTTCTTC

size: NA
J: TRBJ2-1
D: NA
V: TRBV18
CDR3: CASSPPRQLYNEQFF
DNA: TGTGCCAGCTCACCACCGCGACAGCTTTACAATGAGCAGTTCTTC

size: many
J: TRBJ1-2
D: NA
V: TRBV27
CDR3: CASSLANNYGYTF
DNA: TGTGCCAGCAGTTTGGCCAATAACTATGGCTACACCTTC

size: few
J: TRBJ2-7
D: NA
V: TRBV4-3
CDR3: CASSQEMDFSYEQYF
DNA: TGCGCCAGCAGCCAAGAGATGGACTTTTCCTACGAGCAGTACTTC

size: NA
J: TRBJ2-1
D: NA
V: TRBV7-3
CDR3: CASSFQGSTGEQFF
DNA: TGTGCCAGCAGCTTTCAGGGTTCCACGGGTGAGCAGTTCTTC

size: NA
J: TRBJ2-7
D: NA
V: TRBV20-1
CDR3: CSARGGMYYEQYF
DNA: TGCAGTGCTAGAGGCGGGATGTACTACGAGCAGTACTTC

size: NA
J: TRBJ2-5
D: NA
V: TRBV9
CDR3: CASSVVGTNGETQYF
DNA: TGTGCCAGCAGCGTAGTGGGAACCAATGGAGAGACCCAGTACTTC

size: many
J: TRBJ2-1
D: NA
V: TRBV4-3
CDR3: CASSQVRGGGGYNEQFF
DNA: TGCGCCAGCAGCCAAGTCAGGGGCGGAGGTGGCTACAATGAGCAGTTCTTC

size: once
J: TRBJ2-1
D: TRBD2
V: TRBV27
CDR3: CASRVLAGGYNEQFF
DNA: TGTGCCAGCAGAGTACTTGCGGGAGGTTACAATGAGCAGTTCTTC

size: few
J: TRBJ2-5
D: NA
V: TRBV6-5
CDR3: CASSLSETQYF
DNA: TGTGCCAGCAGTTTATCCGAGACCCAGTACTTC

size: NA
J: TRBJ2-7
D: TRBD1
V: TRBV7-2
CDR3: CASSLETTGAYEQYF
DNA: TGTGCCAGCAGCTTAGAGACGACAGGGGCCTACGAGCAGTACTTC

size: few
J: TRBJ1-5
D: TRBD1
V: TRBV6-1
CDR3: CASSRREGQGFGQPQHF
DNA: TGTGCCAGCAGCCGTCGAGAGGGACAGGGTTTTGGGCAGCCCCAGCATTTT